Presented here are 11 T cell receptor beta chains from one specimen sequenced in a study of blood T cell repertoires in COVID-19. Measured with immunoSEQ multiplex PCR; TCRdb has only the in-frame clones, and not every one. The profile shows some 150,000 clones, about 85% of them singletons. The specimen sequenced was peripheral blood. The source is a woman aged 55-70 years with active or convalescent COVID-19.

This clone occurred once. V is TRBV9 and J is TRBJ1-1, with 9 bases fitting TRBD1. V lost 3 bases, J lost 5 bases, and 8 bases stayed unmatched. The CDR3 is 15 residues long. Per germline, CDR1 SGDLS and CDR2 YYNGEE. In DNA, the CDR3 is TGTGCCAGCAGCGAGGGGGGACAGGGAGGAACTGAAGCTTTCTTT. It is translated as CASSEGGQGGTEAFF.

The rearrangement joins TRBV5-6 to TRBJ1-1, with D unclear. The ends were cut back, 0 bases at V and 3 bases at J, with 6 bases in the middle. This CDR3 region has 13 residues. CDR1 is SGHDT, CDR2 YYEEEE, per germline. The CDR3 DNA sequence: TGTGCCAGCAGCTTGGGACACTACACTGAAGCTTTCTTT. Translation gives CASSLGHYTEAFF.

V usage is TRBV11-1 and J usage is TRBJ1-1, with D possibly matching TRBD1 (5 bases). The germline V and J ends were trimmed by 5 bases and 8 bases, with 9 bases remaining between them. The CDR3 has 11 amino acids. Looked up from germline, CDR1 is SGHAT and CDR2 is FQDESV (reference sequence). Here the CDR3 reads CASSRRTEAFF. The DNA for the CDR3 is TGTGCCAGCAGCCGACGGACAGAAGCTTTCTTT.

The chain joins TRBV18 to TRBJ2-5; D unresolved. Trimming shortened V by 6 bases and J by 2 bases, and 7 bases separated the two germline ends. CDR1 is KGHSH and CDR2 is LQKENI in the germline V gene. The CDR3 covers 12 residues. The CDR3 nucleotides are TGTGCCAGCTCTCCCGGTCAAGAGACCCAGTACTTC. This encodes CASSPGQETQYF.

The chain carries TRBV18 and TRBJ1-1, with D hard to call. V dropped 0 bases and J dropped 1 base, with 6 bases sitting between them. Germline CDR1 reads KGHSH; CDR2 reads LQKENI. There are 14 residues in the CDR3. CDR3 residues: CASSPPTGNTEAFF. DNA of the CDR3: TGTGCCAGCTCACCACCGACGGGGAACACTGAAGCTTTCTTT.

The CDR3 is CASSPGTGSAFF. The CDR3 nucleotides are TGTGCCAGCAGCCCAGGGACAGGGTCGGCTTTCTTT. This chain joins TRBV7-9 and TRBJ1-1, with TRBD1 matching 9 bases. The germline gives CDR1 SEHNR, CDR2 FQNEAQ (reference sequence). The CDR3 runs 12 residues. After removal of 5 bases from V and 11 bases from J, the junction contained 6 bases not matched to a gene.

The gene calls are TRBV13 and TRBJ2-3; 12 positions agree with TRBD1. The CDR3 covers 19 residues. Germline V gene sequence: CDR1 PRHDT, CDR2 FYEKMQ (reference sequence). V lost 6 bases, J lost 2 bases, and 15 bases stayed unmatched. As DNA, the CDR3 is TGTGCCAGCAGAGAGGGGACAGGGGGCCAAGGGACCTACACAGATACGCAGTATTTT. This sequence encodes CASREGTGGQGTYTDTQYF. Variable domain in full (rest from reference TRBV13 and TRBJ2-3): AAGVIQSPRHLIKEKRETATLKCYPIPRHDTVYWYQQGPGQDPQFLISFYEKMQSDKGSIPDRFSAQQFSDYHSELNMSSLELGDSALYFCASREGTGGQGTYTDTQYFGPGTRLTVL.

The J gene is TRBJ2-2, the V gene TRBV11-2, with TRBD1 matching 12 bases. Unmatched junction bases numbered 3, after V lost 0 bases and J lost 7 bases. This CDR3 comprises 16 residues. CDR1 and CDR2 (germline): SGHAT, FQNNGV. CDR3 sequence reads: CASSLDGTGGYGELFF. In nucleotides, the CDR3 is TGTGCCAGCAGCTTAGACGGGACAGGGGGCTACGGGGAGCTGTTTTTT. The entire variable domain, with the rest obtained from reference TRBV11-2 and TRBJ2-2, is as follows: EAGVAQSPRYKIIEKRQSVAFWCNPISGHATLYWYQQILGQGPKLLIQFQNNGVVDDSQLPKDRFSAERLKGVDSTLKIQPAKLEDSAVYLCASSLDGTGGYGELFFGEGSRLTVL.

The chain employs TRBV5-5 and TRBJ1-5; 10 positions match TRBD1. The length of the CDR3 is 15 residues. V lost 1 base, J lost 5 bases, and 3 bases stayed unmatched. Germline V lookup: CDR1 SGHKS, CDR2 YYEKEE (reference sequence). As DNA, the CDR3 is TGTGCCAGCAGCTTGTGGGGGACAGGGGATCAGCCCCAGCATTTT. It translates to CASSLWGTGDQPQHF.

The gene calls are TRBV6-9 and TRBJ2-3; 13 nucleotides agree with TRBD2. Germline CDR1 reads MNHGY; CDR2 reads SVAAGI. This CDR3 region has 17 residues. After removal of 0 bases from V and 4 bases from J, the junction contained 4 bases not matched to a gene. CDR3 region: CASSYSVTSGGPDTQYF. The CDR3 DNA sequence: TGTGCCAGCAGTTATTCGGTGACTAGCGGGGGGCCAGATACGCAGTATTTT.

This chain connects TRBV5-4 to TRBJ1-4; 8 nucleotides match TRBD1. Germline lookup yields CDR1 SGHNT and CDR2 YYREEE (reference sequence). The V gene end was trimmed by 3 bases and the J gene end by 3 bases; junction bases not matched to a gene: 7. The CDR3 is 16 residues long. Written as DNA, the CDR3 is TGTGCCAGCAGCTCCGGGACAGGTCAGCCTAATGAAAAACTGTTTTTT. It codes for CASSSGTGQPNEKLFF.